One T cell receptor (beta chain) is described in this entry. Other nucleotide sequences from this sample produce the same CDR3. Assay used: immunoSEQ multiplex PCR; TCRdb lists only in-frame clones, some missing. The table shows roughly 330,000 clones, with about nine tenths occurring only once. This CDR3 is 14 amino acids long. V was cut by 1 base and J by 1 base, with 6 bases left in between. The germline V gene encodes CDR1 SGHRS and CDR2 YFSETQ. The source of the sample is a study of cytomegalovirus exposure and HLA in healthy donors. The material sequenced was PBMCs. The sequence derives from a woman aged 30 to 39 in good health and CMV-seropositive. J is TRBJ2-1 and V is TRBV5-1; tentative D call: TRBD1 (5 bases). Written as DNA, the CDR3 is TGCGCCAGCAGCTTGACAGGATCCTACAATGAGCAGTTCTTC. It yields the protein CASSLTGSYNEQFF. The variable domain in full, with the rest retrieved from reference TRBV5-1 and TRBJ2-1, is KAGVTQTPRYLIKTRGQQVTLSCSPISGHRSVSWYQQTPGQGLQFLFEYFSETQRNKGNFPGRFSGRQFSNSRSEMNVSTLELGDSALYLCASSLTGSYNEQFFGPGTRLTVL.